One sample yielded the 2 T cell receptor beta chains listed below, sequenced in a study of blood T cell repertoires in COVID-19. TCRdb's table, derived via immunoSEQ multiplex PCR, lists solely in-frame clones and lacks some. In the table there are roughly 200,000 clones, 84% of which are singletons. The sequenced material came from peripheral blood. The receptors were gathered from a woman aged 80 or over with COVID-19, enrolled during active disease.

The rearrangement joins TRBV5-1 to TRBJ2-5; 7 bases map to TRBD1. Trimming removed 7 bases from V and 5 bases from J; junction bases left unmatched: 8. From germline, CDR1 is SGHRS and CDR2 YFSETQ. The CDR3 extends over 13 amino acids. The CDR3 DNA reads TGCGCCAGCGGCAGGGGGTCCGGCGAGACCCAGTACTTC. It translates to CASGRGSGETQYF.

V is TRBV7-9 and J is TRBJ1-1; a weak D match, TRBD1 (6 bases). The V end lost 6 bases, the J end lost 7 bases, and 18 bases lay between the germline ends. Germline V gene lookup returns CDR1 SEHNR and CDR2 FQNEAQ (reference sequence). The CDR3 sequence is 14 residues long. CDR3 nucleotide sequence: TGTGCCAGCAGTTTTGGGACGGAACAGGGTGAAGCTTTCTTT. As protein: CASSFGTEQGEAFF. Full variable domain (missing parts from reference TRBV7-9 and TRBJ1-1): DTGVSQNPRHKITKRGQNVTFRCDPISEHNRLYWYRQTLGQGPEFLTYFQNEAQLEKSRLLSDRFSAERPKGSFSTLEIQRTEQGDSAMYLCASSFGTEQGEAFFGQGTRLTVV.